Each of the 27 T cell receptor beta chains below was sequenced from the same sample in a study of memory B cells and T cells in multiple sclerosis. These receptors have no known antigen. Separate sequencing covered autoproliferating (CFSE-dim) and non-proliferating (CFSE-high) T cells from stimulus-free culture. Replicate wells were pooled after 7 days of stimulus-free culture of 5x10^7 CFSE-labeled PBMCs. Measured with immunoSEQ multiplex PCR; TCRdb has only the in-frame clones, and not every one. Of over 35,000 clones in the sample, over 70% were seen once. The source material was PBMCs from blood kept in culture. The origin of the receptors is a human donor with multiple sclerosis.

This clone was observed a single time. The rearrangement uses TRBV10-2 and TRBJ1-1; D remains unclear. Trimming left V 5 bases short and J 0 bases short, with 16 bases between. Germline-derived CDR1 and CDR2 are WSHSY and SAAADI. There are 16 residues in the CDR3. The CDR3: CASSNIHRDLNTEAFF. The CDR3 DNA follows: TGCGCCAGCAGTAACATCCATCGGGATTTGAACACTGAAGCTTTCTTT.

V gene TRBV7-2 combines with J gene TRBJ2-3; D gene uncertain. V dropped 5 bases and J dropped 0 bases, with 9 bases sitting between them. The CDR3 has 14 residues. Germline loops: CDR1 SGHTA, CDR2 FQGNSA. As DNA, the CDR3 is TGTGCCAGCAGCCCCCTCCCTAGCACAGATACGCAGTATTTT. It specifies CASSPLPSTDTQYF. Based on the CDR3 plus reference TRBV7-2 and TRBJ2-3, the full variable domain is GAGVSQSPSNKVTEKGKDVELRCDPISGHTALYWYRQSLGQGLEFLIYFQGNSAPDKSGLPSDRFSAERTGGSVSTLTIQRTQQEDSAVYLCASSPLPSTDTQYFGPGTRLTVL.

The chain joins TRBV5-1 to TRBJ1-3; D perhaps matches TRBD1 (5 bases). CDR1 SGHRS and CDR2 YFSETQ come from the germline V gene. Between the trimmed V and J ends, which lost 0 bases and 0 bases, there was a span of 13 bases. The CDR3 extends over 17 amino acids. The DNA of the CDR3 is TGCGCCAGCAGCTTGGACATCCTGGGGCCCTCTGGAAACACCATATATTTT. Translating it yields CASSLDILGPSGNTIYF.

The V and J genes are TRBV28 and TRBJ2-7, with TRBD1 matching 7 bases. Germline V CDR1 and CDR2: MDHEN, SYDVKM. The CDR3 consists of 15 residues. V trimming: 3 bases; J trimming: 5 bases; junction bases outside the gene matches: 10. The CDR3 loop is CASSFVVRGTDEQYF. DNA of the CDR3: TGTGCCAGCAGTTTCGTTGTCAGGGGGACCGACGAGCAGTACTTC. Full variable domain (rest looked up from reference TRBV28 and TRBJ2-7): DVKVTQSSRYLVKRTGEKVFLECVQDMDHENMFWYRQDPGLGLRLIYFSYDVKMKEKGDIPEGYSVSREKKERFSLILESASTNQTSMYLCASSFVVRGTDEQYFGPGTRLTVT.

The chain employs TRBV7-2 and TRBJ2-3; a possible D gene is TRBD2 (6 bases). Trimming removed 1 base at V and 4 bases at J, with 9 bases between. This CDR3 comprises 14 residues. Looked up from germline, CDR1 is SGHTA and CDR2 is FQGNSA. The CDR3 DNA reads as TGTGCCAGCAGCTTAGGGTCTAGCGCAGATACGCAGTATTTT. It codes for CASSLGSSADTQYF.

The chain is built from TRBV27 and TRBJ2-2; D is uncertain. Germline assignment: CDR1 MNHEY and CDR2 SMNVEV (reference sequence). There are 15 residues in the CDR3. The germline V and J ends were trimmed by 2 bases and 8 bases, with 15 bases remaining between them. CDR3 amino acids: CASSLTLAEAGELFF. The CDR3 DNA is TGTGCCAGCAGTTTAACCCTGGCAGAGGCTGGGGAGCTGTTTTTT.

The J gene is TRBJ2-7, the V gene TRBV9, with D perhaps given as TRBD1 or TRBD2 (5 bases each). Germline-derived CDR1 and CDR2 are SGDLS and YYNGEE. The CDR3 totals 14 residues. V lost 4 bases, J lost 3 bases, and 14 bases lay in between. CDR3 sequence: CASSLRDGNYEQYF. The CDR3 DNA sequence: TGTGCCAGCAGCCTCCGGGACGGAAACTACGAGCAGTACTTC.

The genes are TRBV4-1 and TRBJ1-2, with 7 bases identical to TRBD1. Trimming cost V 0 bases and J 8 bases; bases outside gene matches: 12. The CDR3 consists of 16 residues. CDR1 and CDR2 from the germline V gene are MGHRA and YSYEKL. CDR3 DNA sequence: TGCGCCAGCAGCCAAGAGGGGCGACAGGGATATCGGGGCTACACCTTC. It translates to CASSQEGRQGYRGYTF.

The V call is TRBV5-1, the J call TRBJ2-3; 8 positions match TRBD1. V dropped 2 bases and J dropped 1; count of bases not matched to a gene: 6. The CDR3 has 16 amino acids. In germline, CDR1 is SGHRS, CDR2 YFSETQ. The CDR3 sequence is CASSFSPGQGTDTQYF. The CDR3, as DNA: TGCGCCAGCAGCTTCTCCCCGGGACAGGGCACAGATACGCAGTATTTT.

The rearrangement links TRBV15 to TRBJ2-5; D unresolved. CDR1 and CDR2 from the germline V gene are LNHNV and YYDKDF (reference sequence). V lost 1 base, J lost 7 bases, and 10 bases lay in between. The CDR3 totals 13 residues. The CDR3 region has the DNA TGTGCCACCAGCAGAGTTAAGGAAGGGACCCAGTACTTC. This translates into CATSRVKEGTQYF.

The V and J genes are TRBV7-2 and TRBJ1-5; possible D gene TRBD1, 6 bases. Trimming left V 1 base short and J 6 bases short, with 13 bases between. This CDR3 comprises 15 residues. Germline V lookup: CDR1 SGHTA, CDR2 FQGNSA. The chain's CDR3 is CASSLEGGRGQPQHF. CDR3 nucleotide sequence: TGTGCCAGCAGCTTAGAGGGGGGGCGCGGTCAGCCCCAGCATTTT.

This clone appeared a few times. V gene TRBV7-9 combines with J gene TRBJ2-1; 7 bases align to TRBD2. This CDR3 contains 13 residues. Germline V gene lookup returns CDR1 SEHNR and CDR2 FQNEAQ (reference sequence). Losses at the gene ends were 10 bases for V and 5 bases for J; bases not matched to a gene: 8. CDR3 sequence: CATLGGGDNEQFF. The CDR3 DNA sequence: TGTGCCACCCTTGGGGGAGGGGACAATGAGCAGTTCTTC.

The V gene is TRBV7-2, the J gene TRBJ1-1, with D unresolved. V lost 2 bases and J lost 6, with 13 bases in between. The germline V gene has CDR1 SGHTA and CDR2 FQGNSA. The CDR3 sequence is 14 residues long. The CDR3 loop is CASSLNSGIPEAFF. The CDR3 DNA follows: TGTGCCAGCAGCTTAAACTCGGGAATCCCTGAAGCTTTCTTT.

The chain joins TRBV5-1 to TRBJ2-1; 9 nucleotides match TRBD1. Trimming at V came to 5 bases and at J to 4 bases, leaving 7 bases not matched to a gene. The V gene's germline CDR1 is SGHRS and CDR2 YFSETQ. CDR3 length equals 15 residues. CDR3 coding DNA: TGCGCCAGCAGACCGAACAGGGGGCTATACAATGAGCAGTTCTTC. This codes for CASRPNRGLYNEQFF.

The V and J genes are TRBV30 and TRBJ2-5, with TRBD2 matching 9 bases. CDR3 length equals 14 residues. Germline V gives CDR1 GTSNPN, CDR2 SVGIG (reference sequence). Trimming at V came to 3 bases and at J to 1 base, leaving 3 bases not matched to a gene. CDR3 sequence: CAWRKRGVQETQYF. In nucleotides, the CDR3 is TGTGCCTGGAGAAAGCGGGGGGTCCAAGAGACCCAGTACTTC.

The CDR3 nucleotides are TGTGCCAGCAGCCGCGCGACTAATGAAAAACTGTTTTTT. This sequence encodes CASSRATNEKLFF. The V gene is TRBV5-4, the J gene TRBJ1-4, with D hard to call. CDR3 size: 13 residues. Germline values: CDR1 SGHNT, CDR2 YYREEE (reference sequence). V dropped 4 bases and J dropped 2 bases, with 6 bases sitting between them.

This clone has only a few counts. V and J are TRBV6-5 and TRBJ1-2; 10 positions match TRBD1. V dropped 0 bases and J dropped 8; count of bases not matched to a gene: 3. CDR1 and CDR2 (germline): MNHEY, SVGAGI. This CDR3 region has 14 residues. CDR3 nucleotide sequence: TGTGCCAGCAGTTACTCGACAGGGGGCAGGGGCTACACCTTC. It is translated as CASSYSTGGRGYTF.

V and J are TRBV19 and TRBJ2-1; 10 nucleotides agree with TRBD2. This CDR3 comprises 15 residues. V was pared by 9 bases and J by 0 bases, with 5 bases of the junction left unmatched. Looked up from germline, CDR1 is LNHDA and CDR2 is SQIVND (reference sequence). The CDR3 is CASKPSGGSYNEQFF. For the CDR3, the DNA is TGTGCCAGCAAACCTAGCGGGGGCTCCTACAATGAGCAGTTCTTC.

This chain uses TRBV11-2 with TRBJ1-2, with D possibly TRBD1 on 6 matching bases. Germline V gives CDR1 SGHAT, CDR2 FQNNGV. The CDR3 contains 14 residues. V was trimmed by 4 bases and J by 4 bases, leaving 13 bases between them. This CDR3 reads CASSSRTVSYGYTF. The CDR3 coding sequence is TGTGCCAGCAGCTCCCGGACAGTAAGCTATGGCTACACCTTC.

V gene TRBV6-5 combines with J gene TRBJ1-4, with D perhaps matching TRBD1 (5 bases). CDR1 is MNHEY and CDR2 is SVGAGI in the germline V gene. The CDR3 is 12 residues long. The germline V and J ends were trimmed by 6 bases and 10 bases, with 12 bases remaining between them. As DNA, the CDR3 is TGTGCCAGCAGGTTCACGGGGGGAAAACTGTTTTTT. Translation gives CASRFTGGKLFF.

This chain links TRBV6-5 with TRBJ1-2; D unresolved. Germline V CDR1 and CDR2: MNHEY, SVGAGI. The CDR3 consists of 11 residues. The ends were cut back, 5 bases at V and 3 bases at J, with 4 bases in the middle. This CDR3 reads CASSDHYGYTF. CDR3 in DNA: TGTGCCAGCAGTGACCACTATGGCTACACCTTC.

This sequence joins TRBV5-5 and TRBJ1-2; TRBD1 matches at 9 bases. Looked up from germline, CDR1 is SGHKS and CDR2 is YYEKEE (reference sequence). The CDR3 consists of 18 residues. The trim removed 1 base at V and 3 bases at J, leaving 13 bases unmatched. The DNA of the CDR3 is TGTGCCAGCAGCTTGACAGGGGGCGAGTTCGGGTTACACTATGGCTACACCTTC. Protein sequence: CASSLTGGEFGLHYGYTF.

This chain's CDR3 is CASSLGRYNEQFF. In nucleotides, the CDR3 is TGTGCCAGCAGCTTAGGGAGATACAATGAGCAGTTCTTC. This chain connects TRBV7-6 to TRBJ2-1; D is unclear. Germline loops: CDR1 SGHVS, CDR2 FNYEAQ. The V end was cut by 1 base, the J end by 4 bases, with 5 bases between. There are 13 residues in the CDR3.

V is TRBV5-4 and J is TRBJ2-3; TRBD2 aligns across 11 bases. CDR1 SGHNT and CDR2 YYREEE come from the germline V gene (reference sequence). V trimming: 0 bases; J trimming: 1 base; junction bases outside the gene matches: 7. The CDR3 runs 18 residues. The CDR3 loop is CASSLDVAGGSGTDTQYF. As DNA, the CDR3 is TGTGCCAGCAGCTTGGATGTAGCGGGGGGGTCAGGCACAGATACGCAGTATTTT. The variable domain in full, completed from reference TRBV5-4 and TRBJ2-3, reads ETGVTQSPTHLIKTRGQQVTLRCSSQSGHNTVSWYQQALGQGPQFIFQYYREEENGRGNFPPRFSGLQFPNYSSELNVNALELDDSALYLCASSLDVAGGSGTDTQYFGPGTRLTVL.

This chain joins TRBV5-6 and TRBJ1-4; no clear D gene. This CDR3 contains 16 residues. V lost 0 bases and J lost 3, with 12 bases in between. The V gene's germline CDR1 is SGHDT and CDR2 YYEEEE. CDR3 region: CASSLAPGRANEKLFF. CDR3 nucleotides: TGTGCCAGCAGCTTGGCCCCGGGGAGGGCTAATGAAAAACTGTTTTTT. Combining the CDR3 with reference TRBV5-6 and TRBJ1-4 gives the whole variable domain DAGVTQSPTHLIKTRGQQVTLRCSPKSGHDTVSWYQQALGQGPQFIFQYYEEEERQRGNFPDRFSGHQFPNYSSELNVNALLLGDSALYLCASSLAPGRANEKLFFGSGTQLSVL.

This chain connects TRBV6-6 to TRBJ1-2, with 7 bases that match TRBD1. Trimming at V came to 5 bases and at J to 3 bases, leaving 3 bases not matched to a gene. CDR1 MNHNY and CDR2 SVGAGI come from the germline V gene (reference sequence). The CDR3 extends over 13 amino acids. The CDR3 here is CASSPTGDYGYTF. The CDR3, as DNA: TGTGCCAGCAGTCCCACAGGGGACTATGGCTACACCTTC.

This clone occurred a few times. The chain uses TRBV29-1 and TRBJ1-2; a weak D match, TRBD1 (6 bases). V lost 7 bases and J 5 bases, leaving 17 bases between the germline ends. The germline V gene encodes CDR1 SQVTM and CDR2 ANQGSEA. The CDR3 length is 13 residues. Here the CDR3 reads CSGSRGLAYGYTF. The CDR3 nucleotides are TGCAGCGGAAGCCGGGGGCTGGCGTATGGCTACACCTTC.